This T cell receptor beta chain was obtained from a study of OX40 agonist ivuxolimab in advanced cancers. CDR3 length: 12 residues. V dropped 3 bases and J dropped 3 bases, with 6 bases sitting between them. CDR1 and CDR2 from the germline V gene are SGHTA and FQGNSA. The data were produced by immunoSEQ multiplex PCR, yet TCRdb's version contains in-frame clones alone and is incomplete. There are 72,000 or so clones in the sample; approximately 83% occur only once, and about 4.1% lies in the top ten. Points on this clone: Other nucleotide sequences from this sample produce the same CDR3.

The chain recombines TRBV7-2 with TRBJ2-7, with D unresolved. The sequence derives from an adult with an advanced solid tumor such as melanoma, head and neck, liver or kidney cancer. Here the sequenced sample was CD4+ or CD8+ T cells sorted from blood, taken in a trial of the OX40 agonist ivuxolimab. CDR3 bases: TGTGCCAGCAGCTTGGTCGGCTACGAGCAGTACTTC. This sequence encodes CASSLVGYEQYF.